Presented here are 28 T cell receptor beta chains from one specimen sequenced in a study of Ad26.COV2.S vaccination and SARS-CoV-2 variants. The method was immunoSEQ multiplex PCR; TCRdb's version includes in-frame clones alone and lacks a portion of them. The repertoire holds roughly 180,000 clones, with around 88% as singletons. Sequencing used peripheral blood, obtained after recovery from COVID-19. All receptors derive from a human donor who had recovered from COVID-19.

Here the CDR3 DNA reads TGTGCCACATCTACAGGGAACAGCGAGCAGTACTTC. Amino acid sequence: CATSTGNSEQYF. The rearrangement joins TRBV6-6 to TRBJ2-7, with a tentative D call TRBD1 (6 bases). CDR1 is MNHNY and CDR2 is SVGAGI in the germline V gene (reference sequence). This CDR3 has 12 residues. With 10 bases removed from V and 6 bases from J, the gap between germline ends came to 16 bases.

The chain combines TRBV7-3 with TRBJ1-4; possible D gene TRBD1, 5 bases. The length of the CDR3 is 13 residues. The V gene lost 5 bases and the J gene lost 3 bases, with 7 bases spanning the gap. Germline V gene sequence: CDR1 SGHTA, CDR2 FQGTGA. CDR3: CASSQGPNEKLFF. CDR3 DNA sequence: TGTGCCAGCAGCCAGGGCCCTAATGAAAAACTGTTTTTT.

The CDR3 sequence: CASRPARDSNQPQHF. For the CDR3, the DNA is TGTGCCAGCAGGCCGGCTCGGGACAGCAATCAGCCCCAGCATTTT. V gene TRBV2 combines with J gene TRBJ1-5; D may be TRBD1 (5 bases). Per the germline V gene, CDR1 is SNHLY and CDR2 is FYNNEI. V was pared by 6 bases and J by 1 base, with 13 bases between. The CDR3 is 15 residues long.

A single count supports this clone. DNA for the CDR3: TGTGCCAGCAGTTACTCGGAACAGAGTAACTATGGCTACACCTTC. Protein product: CASSYSEQSNYGYTF. This sequence joins TRBV6-5 and TRBJ1-2, with D unresolved. V lost 0 bases to trimming and J lost 1 base, with 9 bases between them. Germline V gene data show CDR1 as MNHEY and CDR2 as SVGAGI. This CDR3 is built from 15 residues.

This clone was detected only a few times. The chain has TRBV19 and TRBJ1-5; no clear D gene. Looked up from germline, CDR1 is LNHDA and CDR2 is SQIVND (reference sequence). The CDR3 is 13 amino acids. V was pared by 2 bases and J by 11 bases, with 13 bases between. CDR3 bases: TGTGCCAGTAGTATAAAGGGAGGGCCGACCCAGCATTTT. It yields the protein CASSIKGGPTQHF.

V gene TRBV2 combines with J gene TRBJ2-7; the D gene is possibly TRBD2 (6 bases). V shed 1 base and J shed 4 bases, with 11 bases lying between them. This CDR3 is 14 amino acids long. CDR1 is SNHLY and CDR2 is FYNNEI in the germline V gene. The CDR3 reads CASSEGLALYEQYF. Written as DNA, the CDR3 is TGTGCCAGCAGTGAAGGGCTAGCGTTGTACGAGCAGTACTTC.

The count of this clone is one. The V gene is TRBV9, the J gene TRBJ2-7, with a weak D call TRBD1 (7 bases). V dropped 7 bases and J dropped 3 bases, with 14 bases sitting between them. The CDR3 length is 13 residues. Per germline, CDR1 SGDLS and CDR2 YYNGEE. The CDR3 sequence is CASSRQGGYEQYF. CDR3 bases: TGTGCCAGCTCTCGACAGGGAGGCTACGAGCAGTACTTC.

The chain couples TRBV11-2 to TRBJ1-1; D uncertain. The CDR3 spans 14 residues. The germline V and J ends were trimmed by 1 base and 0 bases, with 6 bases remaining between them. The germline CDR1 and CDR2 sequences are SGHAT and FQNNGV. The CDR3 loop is CASSLGHLNTEAFF. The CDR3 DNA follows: TGTGCCAGCAGCTTAGGACACCTGAACACTGAAGCTTTCTTT.

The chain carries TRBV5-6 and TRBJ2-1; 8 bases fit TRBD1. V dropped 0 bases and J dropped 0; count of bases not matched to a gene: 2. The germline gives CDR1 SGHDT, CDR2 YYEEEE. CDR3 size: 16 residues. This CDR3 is CASSLGTGSSYNEQFF. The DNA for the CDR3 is TGTGCCAGCAGCTTGGGGACAGGGAGCTCCTACAATGAGCAGTTCTTC.

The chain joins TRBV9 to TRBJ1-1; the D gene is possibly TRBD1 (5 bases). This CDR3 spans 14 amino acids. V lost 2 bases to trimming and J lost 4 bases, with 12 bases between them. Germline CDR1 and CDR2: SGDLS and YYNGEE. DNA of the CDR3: TGTGCCAGCAGCGTGGCGGGGGTGGTCACTGAAGCTTTCTTT. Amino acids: CASSVAGVVTEAFF.

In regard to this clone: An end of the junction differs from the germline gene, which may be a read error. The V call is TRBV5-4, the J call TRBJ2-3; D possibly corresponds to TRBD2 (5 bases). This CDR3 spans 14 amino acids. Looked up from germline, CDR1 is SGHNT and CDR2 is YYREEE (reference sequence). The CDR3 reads CASSLDPSRDTQYF. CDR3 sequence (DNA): TGTGCCAGCAGCTTGGATCCTAGCAGAGATACGCAGTATTTT.

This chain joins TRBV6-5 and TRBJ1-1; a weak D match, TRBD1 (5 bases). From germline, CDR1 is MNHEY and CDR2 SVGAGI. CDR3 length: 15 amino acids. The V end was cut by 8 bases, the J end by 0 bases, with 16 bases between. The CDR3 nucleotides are TGTGCCAGCTCGCCACAGGCGGCAATGAACACTGAAGCTTTCTTT. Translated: CASSPQAAMNTEAFF.

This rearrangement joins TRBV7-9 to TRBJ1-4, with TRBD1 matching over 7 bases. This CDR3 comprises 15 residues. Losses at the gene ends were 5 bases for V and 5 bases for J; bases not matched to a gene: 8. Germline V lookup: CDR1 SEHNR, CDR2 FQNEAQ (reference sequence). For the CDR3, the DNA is TGTGCCAGCAGCAGTACAGGGGCCCCGAATGAAAAACTGTTTTTT. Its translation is CASSSTGAPNEKLFF.

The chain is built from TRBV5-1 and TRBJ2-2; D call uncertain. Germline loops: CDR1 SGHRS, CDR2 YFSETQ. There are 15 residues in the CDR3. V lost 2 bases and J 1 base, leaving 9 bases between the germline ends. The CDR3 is CASSLTQRNTGELFF. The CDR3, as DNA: TGCGCCAGCAGCTTAACTCAGAGGAACACCGGGGAGCTGTTTTTT.

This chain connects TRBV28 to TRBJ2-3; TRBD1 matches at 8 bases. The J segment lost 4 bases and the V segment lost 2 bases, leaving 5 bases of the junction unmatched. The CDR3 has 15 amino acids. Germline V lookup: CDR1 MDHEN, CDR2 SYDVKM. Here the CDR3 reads CASSLRTGRADTQYF. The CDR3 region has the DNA TGTGCCAGCAGTTTACGGACAGGGCGGGCAGATACGCAGTATTTT.

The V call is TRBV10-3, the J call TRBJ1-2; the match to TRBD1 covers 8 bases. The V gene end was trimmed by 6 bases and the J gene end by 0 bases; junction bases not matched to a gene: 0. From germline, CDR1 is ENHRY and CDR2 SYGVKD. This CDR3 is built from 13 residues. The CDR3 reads CAIRDRANYGYTF. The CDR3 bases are TGTGCCATCAGGGACAGGGCTAACTATGGCTACACCTTC.

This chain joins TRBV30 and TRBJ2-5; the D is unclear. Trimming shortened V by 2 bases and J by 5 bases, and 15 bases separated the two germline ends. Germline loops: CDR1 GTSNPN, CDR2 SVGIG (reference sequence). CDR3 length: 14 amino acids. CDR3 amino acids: CAWSQKGISETQYF. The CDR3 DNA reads TGTGCCTGGAGTCAAAAGGGCATATCGGAGACCCAGTACTTC.

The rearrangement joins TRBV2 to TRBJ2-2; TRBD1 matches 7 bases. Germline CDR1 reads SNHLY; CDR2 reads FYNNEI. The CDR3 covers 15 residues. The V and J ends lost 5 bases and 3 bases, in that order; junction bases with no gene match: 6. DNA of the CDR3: TGTGCCAGCAGTCTCGACAGGGCCGACACCGGGGAGCTGTTTTTT. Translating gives CASSLDRADTGELFF. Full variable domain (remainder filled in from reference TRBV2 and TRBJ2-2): EPEVTQTPSHQVTQMGQEVILRCVPISNHLYFYWYRQILGQKVEFLVSFYNNEISEKSEIFDDQFSVERPDGSNFTLKIRSTKLEDSAMYFCASSLDRADTGELFFGEGSRLTVL.

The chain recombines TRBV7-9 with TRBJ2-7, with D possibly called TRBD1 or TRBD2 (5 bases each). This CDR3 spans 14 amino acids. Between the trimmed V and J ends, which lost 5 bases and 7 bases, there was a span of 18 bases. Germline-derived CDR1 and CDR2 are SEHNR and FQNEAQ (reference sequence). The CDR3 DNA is TGTGCCAGCAGCCCAACCGGGACGGCGTGGGAGCAGTACTTC. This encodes CASSPTGTAWEQYF.

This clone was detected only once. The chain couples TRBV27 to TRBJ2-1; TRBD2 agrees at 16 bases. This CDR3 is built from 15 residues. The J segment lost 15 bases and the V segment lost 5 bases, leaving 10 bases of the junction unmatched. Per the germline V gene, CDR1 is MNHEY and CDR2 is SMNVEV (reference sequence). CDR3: CASSPSGTSGGAAFF. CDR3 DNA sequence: TGTGCCAGCAGTCCCTCCGGGACTAGCGGGGGGGCTGCGTTCTTC.

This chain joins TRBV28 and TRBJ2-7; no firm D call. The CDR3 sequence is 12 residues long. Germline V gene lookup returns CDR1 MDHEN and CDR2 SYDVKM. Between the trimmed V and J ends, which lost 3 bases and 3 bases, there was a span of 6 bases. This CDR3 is CASSLLGYEQYF. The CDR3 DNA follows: TGTGCCAGCAGTTTGCTAGGCTACGAGCAGTACTTC.

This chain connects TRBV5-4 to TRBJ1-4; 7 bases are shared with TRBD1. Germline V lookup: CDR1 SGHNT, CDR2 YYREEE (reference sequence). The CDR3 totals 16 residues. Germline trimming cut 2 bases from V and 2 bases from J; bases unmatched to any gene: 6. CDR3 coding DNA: TGTGCCAGCAGCTTAAGACAGGGAGATACTAATGAAAAACTGTTTTTT. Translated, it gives CASSLRQGDTNEKLFF.

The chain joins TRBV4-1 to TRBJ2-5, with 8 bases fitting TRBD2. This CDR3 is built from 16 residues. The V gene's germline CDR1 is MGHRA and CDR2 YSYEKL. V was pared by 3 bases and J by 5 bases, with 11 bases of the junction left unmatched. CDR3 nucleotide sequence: TGCGCCAGCAGCCAGCAGAGCGGGAGAGTCGCGGAGACCCAGTACTTC. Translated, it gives CASSQQSGRVAETQYF.

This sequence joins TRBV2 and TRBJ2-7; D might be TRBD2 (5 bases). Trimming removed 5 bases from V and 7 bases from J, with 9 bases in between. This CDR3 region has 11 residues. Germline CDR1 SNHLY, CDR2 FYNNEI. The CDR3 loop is CASSLEVEQYF. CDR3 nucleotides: TGTGCCAGCAGTCTGGAGGTAGAGCAGTACTTC.

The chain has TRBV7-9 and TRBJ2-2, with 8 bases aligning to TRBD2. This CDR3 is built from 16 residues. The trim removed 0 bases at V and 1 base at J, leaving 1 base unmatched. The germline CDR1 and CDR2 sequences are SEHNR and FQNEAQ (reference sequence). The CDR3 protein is CASSLAGLGNTGELFF. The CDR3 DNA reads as TGTGCCAGCAGCTTAGCGGGACTAGGGAACACCGGGGAGCTGTTTTTT.

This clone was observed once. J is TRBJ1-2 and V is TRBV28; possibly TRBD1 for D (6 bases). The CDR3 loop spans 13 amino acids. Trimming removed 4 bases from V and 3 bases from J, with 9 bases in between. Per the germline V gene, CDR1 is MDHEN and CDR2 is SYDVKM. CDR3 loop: CASSYRVYYGYTF. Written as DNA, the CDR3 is TGTGCCAGCAGTTACAGGGTATACTATGGCTACACCTTC.

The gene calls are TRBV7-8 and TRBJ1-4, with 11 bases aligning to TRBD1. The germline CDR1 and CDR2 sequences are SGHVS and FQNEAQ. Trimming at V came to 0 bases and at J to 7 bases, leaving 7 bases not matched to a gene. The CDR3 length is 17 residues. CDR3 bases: TGTGCCAGCAGCTTAGCTAGGACAGGGGGCGCAGGTGAAAAACTGTTTTTT. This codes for CASSLARTGGAGEKLFF. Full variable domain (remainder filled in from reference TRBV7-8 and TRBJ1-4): GAGVSQSPRYKVAKRGQDVALRCDPISGHVSLFWYQQALGQGPEFLTYFQNEAQLDKSGLPSDRFFAERPEGSVSTLKIQRTQQEDSAVYLCASSLARTGGAGEKLFFGSGTQLSVL.

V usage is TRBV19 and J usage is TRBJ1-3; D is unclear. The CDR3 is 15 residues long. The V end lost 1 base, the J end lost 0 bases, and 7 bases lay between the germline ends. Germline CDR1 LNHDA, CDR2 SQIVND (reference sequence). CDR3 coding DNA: TGTGCCAGTAGTATAGCGGCCAGCTCTGGAAACACCATATATTTT. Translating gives CASSIAASSGNTIYF.